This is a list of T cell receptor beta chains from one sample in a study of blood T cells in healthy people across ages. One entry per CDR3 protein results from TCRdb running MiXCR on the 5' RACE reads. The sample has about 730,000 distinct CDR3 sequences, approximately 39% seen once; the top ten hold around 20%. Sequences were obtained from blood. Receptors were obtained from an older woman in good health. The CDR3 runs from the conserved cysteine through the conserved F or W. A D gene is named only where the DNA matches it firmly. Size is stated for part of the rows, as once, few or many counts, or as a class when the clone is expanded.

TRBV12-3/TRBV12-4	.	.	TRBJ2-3	TGTACCAGCAGTTTAGCCCTTGACAGAGATACACAGTATTTT	CTSSLALDRDTQYF
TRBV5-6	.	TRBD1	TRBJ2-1	TGTGCCAGCAGCTTGTGGACAGGGAGTTACAATGAGCAGTTCTTC	CASSLWTGSYNEQFF
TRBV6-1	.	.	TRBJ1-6	TGTGCCAGCAGTGAAGCCAAGCTGGGCAGGGAGGAAAGTTCACCCCTCCACTTT	CASSEAKLGREESSPLHF
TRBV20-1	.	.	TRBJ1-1	TGCAGTGCTAGAGATCGAAGGGGATGGCTTGAAGCTTTCTTT	CSARDRRGWLEAFF
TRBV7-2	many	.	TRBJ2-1	TGTGCCAGCAGCTTAGTACCAGGAGTTGATGAGCAGTTCTTC	CASSLVPGVDEQFF
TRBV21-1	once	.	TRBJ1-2	TGTGCCAGCAGCAGGCGACAGAACTATGGCTACACCTTC	CASSRRQNYGYTF
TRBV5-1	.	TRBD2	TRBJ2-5	TGCGCCAGCAGCTTCGAGGGGACTAGCTCGGGTGAGCAGTACTTC	CASSFEGTSSGEQYF
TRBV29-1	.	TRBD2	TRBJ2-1	TGCAGCGTTGAGGGCGGGACTAGCGGACACTACAATGAGCAGTTCTTC	CSVEGGTSGHYNEQFF
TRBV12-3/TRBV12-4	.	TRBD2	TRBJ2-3	TGTGCCAGCAGCAAACCTCAACTAGCGGGGGCCTACACAGATACGCAGTATTTT	CASSKPQLAGAYTDTQYF
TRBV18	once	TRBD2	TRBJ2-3	TGTGCCAGCTCACCAATTAGCGGGAGACCTACAGATACGCAGTATTTT	CASSPISGRPTDTQYF
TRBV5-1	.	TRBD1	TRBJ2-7	TGCGCCAGCAGCTTGTACCCCGGGACAGGGCCCTACGAGCAGTACTTC	CASSLYPGTGPYEQYF
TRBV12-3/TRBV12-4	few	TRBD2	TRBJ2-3	TGTGCCAGCAGTGACGGACTAGCGGGGGCCCTCACAGATACGCAGTATTTT	CASSDGLAGALTDTQYF
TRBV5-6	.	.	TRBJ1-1	TGTGCCAGCAGCTTCCCAAACGGGGGGGTGAACACTGAAGCTTTCTTT	CASSFPNGGVNTEAFF
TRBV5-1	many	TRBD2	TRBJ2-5	TGCGCCAGCGCCCAAGGAAGCGGGGGCCAAGAGACCCAGTACTTC	CASAQGSGGQETQYF
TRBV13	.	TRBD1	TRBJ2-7	TGTGCCAGCAGCTCAACTGATACAGGGGCAAGTTTGATTCCCTACGAGCAGTACTTC	CASSSTDTGASLIPYEQYF
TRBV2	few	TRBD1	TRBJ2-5	TGTGCCAGCAGACGGTCAGGGGGCGAAGAGACCCAGTACTTC	CASRRSGGEETQYF
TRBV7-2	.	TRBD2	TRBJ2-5	TGTGCCAGCAGCTCTTCCGGGACTAGCAGACAGGAGACCCAGTACTTC	CASSSSGTSRQETQYF
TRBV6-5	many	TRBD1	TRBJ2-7	TGTGCCAGCAGTTACCCCGGGACAGGGGCATCCTACGAGCAGTACTTC	CASSYPGTGASYEQYF
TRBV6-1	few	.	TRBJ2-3	TGTGCCAGCAGTGCGACGGGTGGGGCAGATACGCAGTATTTT	CASSATGGADTQYF
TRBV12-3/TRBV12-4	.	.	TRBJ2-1	TGTGCCAGCAGTTTACCGCATCTCGTCAATGAGCAGTTCTTC	CASSLPHLVNEQFF
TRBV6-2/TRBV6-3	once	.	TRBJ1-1	TGTGCCAGCAGGAACCCACCCGGGACTCAGAACACTGGAGCTTTCTTT	CASRNPPGTQNTGAFF
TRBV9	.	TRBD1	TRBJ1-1	TGTGCCAGCAGCCCAGGGACAGGGACGAATGTCGGCACTGAAGCTTTCTTT	CASSPGTGTNVGTEAFF
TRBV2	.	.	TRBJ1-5	TGTGCCAGCAGTGAATGGGGGGGGGAGAGCAATCAGCCCCAGCATTTT	CASSEWGGESNQPQHF
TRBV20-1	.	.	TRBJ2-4	TGCAGTGCCAAACAGGGTTCGGGAGACATTCAGTACTTC	CSAKQGSGDIQYF
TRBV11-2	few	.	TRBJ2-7	TGTGCCAGCAGCTTGCAAGGGACGGAATATTCCTACGAGCAGTACTTC	CASSLQGTEYSYEQYF
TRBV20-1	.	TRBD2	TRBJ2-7	TGCAGTGCTAGAGATCGGCGTCTAGCGGGAAATTACGAGCAGTACTTC	CSARDRRLAGNYEQYF
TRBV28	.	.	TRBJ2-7	TGTGCCAGCAGTTTCGAGGTTGGGTGGCAAGAGGAGCAGTACTTC	CASSFEVGWQEEQYF
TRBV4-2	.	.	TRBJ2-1	TGTGCCAGCAGCCAAGAGAGCGCGGGAAATTACAATGAGCAGTTCTTC	CASSQESAGNYNEQFF
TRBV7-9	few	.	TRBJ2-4	TGTGCCAGCAGCCCAGGCAGCGAAAACATTCAGTACTTC	CASSPGSENIQYF
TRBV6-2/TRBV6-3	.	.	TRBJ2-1	TGTGCCAGCAGCTGGGGGGGGGCCGGGGGGAATGAGCAGTTCTTC	CASSWGGAGGNEQFF
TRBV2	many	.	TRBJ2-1	TGTGCCAGCAGTTATAGCAATGAGCAGTTCTTC	CASSYSNEQFF
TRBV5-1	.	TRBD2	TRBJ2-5	TGCGCCAGTTTTAGCGGGGGTCCTACGGGGGAGACCCAGTACTTC	CASFSGGPTGETQYF
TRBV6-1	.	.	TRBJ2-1	TGTGCCAGCAGTCCTGAACAGGGTCCAGAGCAGTTCTTC	CASSPEQGPEQFF
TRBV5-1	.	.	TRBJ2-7	TGCGCCAGCAGCGGATGGGACCGATCCTACGAGCAGTACTTC	CASSGWDRSYEQYF
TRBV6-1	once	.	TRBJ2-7	TGTGCCAGCAGCCAGGGTCGGGAAGAGGCCCAGTACTTC	CASSQGREEAQYF
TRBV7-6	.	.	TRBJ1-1	TGTGCCAGCAGCTACCAAGGGAACACTGAAGCTTTCTTT	CASSYQGNTEAFF
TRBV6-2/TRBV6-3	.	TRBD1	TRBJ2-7	TGTGCCAGCAGTTACCGACAGGGGCCGAAGTACTTC	CASSYRQGPKYF
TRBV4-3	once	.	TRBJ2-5	TGCGCCAGCAGCCGCGGGACGGACAAAGAGACCCAGTACTTC	CASSRGTDKETQYF
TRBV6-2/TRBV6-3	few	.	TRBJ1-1	TGTGCCAGCAGCACAGGGTTGACTGAAGCTTTCTTT	CASSTGLTEAFF
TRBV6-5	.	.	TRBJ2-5	TGTGCCAGCAGTTACTCGGGGTTCAGCGAGACCCAGTACTTC	CASSYSGFSETQYF
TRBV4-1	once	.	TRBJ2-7	TGCGCCAGCAGCCAGGTGAAGGGGTCCTACGAGCAGTACTTC	CASSQVKGSYEQYF
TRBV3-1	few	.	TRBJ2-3	TGTGCCAGCAGCCAAGGGCCTTCGGGAGCAGATACGCAGTATTTT	CASSQGPSGADTQYF
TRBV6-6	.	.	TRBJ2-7	TGTGCCAGCAGTTCCCCCGGGACCGGGTCGGTCGAGCAGTACTTC	CASSSPGTGSVEQYF
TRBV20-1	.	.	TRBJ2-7	TGCAGTGCTAGAGATAGGTACACCTACGAGCAGTACTTC	CSARDRYTYEQYF
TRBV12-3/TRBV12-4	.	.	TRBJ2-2	TGTGCCAGCAGTTTGCAACGAAACACCGGGGAGCTGTTTTTT	CASSLQRNTGELFF
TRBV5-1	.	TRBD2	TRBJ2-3	TGCGCCAGCCGACTAGCGGTATCTGATACGCAGTATTTT	CASRLAVSDTQYF
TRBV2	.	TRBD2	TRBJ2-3	TGTGCCAGCAACCTAGCGGGAGGGCCAGATACGCAGTATTTT	CASNLAGGPDTQYF
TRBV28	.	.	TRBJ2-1	TGTGCCAGCAGTTTGGACACCAATCCTTACAATGAGCAGTTCTTC	CASSLDTNPYNEQFF
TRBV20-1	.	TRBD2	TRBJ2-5	TGCAGTGCTAACAGGTGGCGGGAGGCGGGGGGAGAGACCCAGTACTTC	CSANRWREAGGETQYF
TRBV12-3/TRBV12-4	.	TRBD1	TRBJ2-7	TGTGCCAGCAGCACTGGGACAGGGGGTACCTACGAGCAGTACTTC	CASSTGTGGTYEQYF
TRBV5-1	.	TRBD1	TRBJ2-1	TGCGTCAGCAGCTATGGGACAGGCAAGGGAAATGAGCAGTTCTTC	CVSSYGTGKGNEQFF
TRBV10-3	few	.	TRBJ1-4	TGTGCCATCAGGAGCGCTGGATCAACTAATGAAAAACTGTTTTTT	CAIRSAGSTNEKLFF
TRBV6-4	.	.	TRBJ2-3	TGTGCCAGCAGTGTACTCGGTGGTACGCAGTATTTT	CASSVLGGTQYF
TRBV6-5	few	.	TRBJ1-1	TGTGCCAGCAAAACAGACATGAACACTGAAGCTTTCTTT	CASKTDMNTEAFF
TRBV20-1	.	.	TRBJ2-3	TGCAGTGCTAGAGATTGGGGCAGGGTGGGCACAGATACGCAGTATTTT	CSARDWGRVGTDTQYF
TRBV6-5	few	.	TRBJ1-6	TGTGCCAGCAGTGCCCCGAGTACTCCGAACGGCAATTCACCCCTCCACTTT	CASSAPSTPNGNSPLHF
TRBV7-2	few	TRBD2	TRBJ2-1	TGTGCCAGCAGCTCCCACAGCGGGAGCTACAATGAGCAGTTCTTC	CASSSHSGSYNEQFF